These T cell receptor beta chains were read from a single sample in a study of blood T cell repertoires in COVID-19. Only in-frame clones appear in the TCRdb table, and some are missing; sequencing was by immunoSEQ multiplex PCR. The table records hundreds of thousands of clones, approximately 86% of them present only once. The sequenced sample consisted of PBMCs or T cells enriched from blood (not recorded which). These receptors came from a woman aged 25-40 years who had been exposed to COVID-19. The CDR3 runs from the conserved cysteine through the conserved F or W. A D gene is named only where the DNA matches it firmly. Clone size is stated in some rows and not others, as once, few, many or a class when expanded.

J gene,clone size,D gene,V gene,CDR3 DNA,CDR3 protein
TRBJ1-3,.,TRBD1,TRBV5-1,TGCGCCAGCAGCTTCCAGGGGGAAAACACCATATATTTT,CASSFQGENTIYF
TRBJ2-7,.,TRBD1,TRBV6-5,TGTGCCAGCAGTTTCGAGGGGGCAGTTTTCTACGAGCAGTACTTC,CASSFEGAVFYEQYF
TRBJ1-2,.,.,TRBV9,TGTGCCAGCAGCGTAGGAGGCAGGGCAGGTGGCTACACCTTC,CASSVGGRAGGYTF
TRBJ2-4,.,TRBD2,TRBV10-3,TGTGCCATCAGTGGGGAAGCGGGGGGCTCCAACATTCAGTACTTC,CAISGEAGGSNIQYF
TRBJ2-1,.,.,TRBV2,TGTGCCACGGCTAGGGGAGGCTACAATGAGCAGTTCTTC,CATARGGYNEQFF
TRBJ1-1,.,.,TRBV6-4,TGTGCCAGCAGTGATCATTCAGGCACTGAAGCTTTCTTT,CASSDHSGTEAFF
TRBJ1-5,.,.,TRBV3-1/TRBV3-2,TGTGCCAGCAGCCTTAAGAGAAACCAGCCCCAGCATTTT,CASSLKRNQPQHF
TRBJ1-5,.,.,TRBV2,TGTGCCAGCAGTGTTTCCGTTCGGGGGAATCAGCCCCAGCATTTT,CASSVSVRGNQPQHF
TRBJ2-3,.,TRBD1,TRBV7-3,TGTGCCAGCGCCGGGACAGGGGCCTCAGATACGCAGTATTTT,CASAGTGASDTQYF
TRBJ2-2,.,.,TRBV19,TGTGCCAGTAGTACCGACAGGAACACCGGGGAGCTGTTTTTT,CASSTDRNTGELFF
TRBJ1-5,.,TRBD1,TRBV6-2/TRBV6-3,TGTGCCAGCAGTTATCAGGGGGCCCGACAGCCCCAGCATTTT,CASSYQGARQPQHF
TRBJ2-1,.,TRBD2,TRBV27,TGTGCCAGCAGACTGACTAGCGGGGGGAAGAATGAGCAGTTCTTC,CASRLTSGGKNEQFF
TRBJ2-7,.,.,TRBV9,TGTGCCAGCAGCGAACGGTCAGGGACATTAGAGTCCTACGAGCAGTACTTC,CASSERSGTLESYEQYF
TRBJ2-7,.,TRBD2,TRBV9,TGTGCCAGCAGCGAAGGGACTAGCGGGGCCTACGAGCAGTACTTC,CASSEGTSGAYEQYF
TRBJ2-1,.,TRBD1,TRBV19,TGTGCCAGTAGGGGTGAGAGGGGGCTTAATGAGCAGTTCTTC,CASRGERGLNEQFF
TRBJ2-2,.,TRBD1,TRBV19,TGTGCCAGCAGGAGGACAGGGGAAGGCGGGGAGCTGTTTTTT,CASRRTGEGGELFF
TRBJ1-2,.,TRBD1,TRBV5-1,TGCGCCAGCAGGCCCGGGACAGGCCCTAACTATGGCTACACCTTC,CASRPGTGPNYGYTF
TRBJ2-7,once,.,TRBV6-5,TGTGCCAGCAGTACACTCTTGGACAGTTACAACGAGCAGTACTTC,CASSTLLDSYNEQYF
TRBJ1-1,.,.,TRBV12-3/TRBV12-4,TGTGCCAGCAGTTTAGACTTGGACACTGAAGCTTTCTTT,CASSLDLDTEAFF
TRBJ2-1,.,.,TRBV7-2,TGTGCCAGCAGCTTTATACTAAGTGAGCAGTTCTTC,CASSFILSEQFF
TRBJ1-5,.,.,TRBV7-3,TGTGCCAGCAGCTTACCGCCCGGGGGGCCGAATCAGCCCCAGCATTTT,CASSLPPGGPNQPQHF
TRBJ1-2,once,TRBD1,TRBV19,TGTGCCAGTAGTATAGTGCCCCGGGACAGGGGAGGTAACTATGGCTACACCTTC,CASSIVPRDRGGNYGYTF
TRBJ1-1,once,.,TRBV24-1,TGTGCCACCGCGAGAATTGGAGCTTTCTTT,CATARIGAFF
TRBJ1-2,.,.,TRBV12-3/TRBV12-4,TGTGCCAGCCGTACCGGGGGTAGCTATGGCTACACCTTC,CASRTGGSYGYTF
TRBJ2-3,.,TRBD1,TRBV5-1,TGCGCCAGCAGCAGCGGGACAGGGCACACAGATACGCAGTATTTT,CASSSGTGHTDTQYF
TRBJ2-3,.,TRBD2,TRBV10-3,TGTGCCATCAGGGAGCGGGGGGGCCTGGGAGATACGCAGTATTTT,CAIRERGGLGDTQYF
TRBJ2-3,.,.,TRBV6-5,TGTGCCAGCGTTCCGGGGTGGGGAAGCACAGATACGCAGTATTTT,CASVPGWGSTDTQYF
TRBJ1-3,.,.,TRBV2,TGTGCCAGCAGTGTTGAGAGGGTGCCCTCGGGGTGGACTGGAAACACCATATATTTT,CASSVERVPSGWTGNTIYF
TRBJ1-2,.,TRBD1,TRBV28,TGTGCCAGCAGTTTAGCGGGGTGGGACAGGAACGGATATGGCTACACCTTC,CASSLAGWDRNGYGYTF
TRBJ1-1,.,TRBD1,TRBV19,TGTGCCAGTAGTATAGAGCCGACAGGGGTCAACACTGAAGCTTTCTTT,CASSIEPTGVNTEAFF
TRBJ1-5,.,TRBD1,TRBV5-1,TGCGCCAGCAGCACCGGGACAGGGGGCAGGAATCAGCCCCAGCATTTT,CASSTGTGGRNQPQHF
TRBJ1-2,.,.,TRBV3-1/TRBV3-2,TGTGCCAGCAGCCCCCGGGACACCTCTAACTATGGCTACACCTTC,CASSPRDTSNYGYTF
TRBJ1-1,.,.,TRBV6-4,TGTGCCAGCAGCGCCACTCGTAGCACTGAAGCTTTCTTT,CASSATRSTEAFF
TRBJ1-2,.,.,TRBV28,TGTGCCAGCAGTCCGAGTCACCTCACTTCTAACTATGGCTACACCTTC,CASSPSHLTSNYGYTF
TRBJ2-3,once,.,TRBV5-5,TGTGCCAGCAGGTCGGGGGAGGATACGCAGTATTTT,CASRSGEDTQYF
TRBJ1-2,.,.,TRBV27,TGTGCCAGCAGTTCGAACCAGGGAAATTATGGCTACACCTTC,CASSSNQGNYGYTF
TRBJ1-5,.,.,TRBV16,TGTGCCAGCAGCCAATCGGGGGGGGGTAAGCCCCAGCATTTT,CASSQSGGGKPQHF
TRBJ1-6,.,TRBD1,TRBV6-5,TGTGCCAGCAGTTTCGAGACAGGGGGTAATTCACCCCTCCACTTT,CASSFETGGNSPLHF
TRBJ1-1,.,TRBD1,TRBV2,TGTGCCAGCAGTGAACGGGGGACAGGGAAGACGGACACTGAAGCTTTCTTT,CASSERGTGKTDTEAFF
TRBJ2-5,.,TRBD1,TRBV5-1,TGCGCCAGCAGCCCGGGACAGGTGAAGCAAGAGACCCAGTACTTC,CASSPGQVKQETQYF
TRBJ1-2,few,.,TRBV10-3,TGTGCCATCAAGGAGGGAAACTCCCTAAACTATGGCTACACCTTC,CAIKEGNSLNYGYTF
TRBJ2-7,.,TRBD1,TRBV3-1/TRBV3-2,TGTGCCAGCAGCATACCCGGCCAGGGGGTGTACGAGCAGTACTTC,CASSIPGQGVYEQYF
TRBJ2-1,.,.,TRBV5-4,TGTGCCAGCAGCCATGCAGAGGGCCCCTACAATGAGCAGTTCTTC,CASSHAEGPYNEQFF
TRBJ1-1,.,.,TRBV4-2,TGTGCCAGCAGCCCATGGACCTCCACAGGGAGCACTGAAGCTTTCTTT,CASSPWTSTGSTEAFF
TRBJ2-2,.,TRBD1,TRBV9,TGTGCCAGCAGCGTAACAGGGGGCATCGGGGAGCTGTTTTTT,CASSVTGGIGELFF
TRBJ2-2,.,TRBD2,TRBV2,TGTGCCAGCAGATCCGGGCTAGCGGGGAACGGGGAGCTGTTTTTT,CASRSGLAGNGELFF
TRBJ1-2,.,.,TRBV2,TGTGCCAGCAGTGAGACAGTTTCGGACTATGGCTACACCTTC,CASSETVSDYGYTF